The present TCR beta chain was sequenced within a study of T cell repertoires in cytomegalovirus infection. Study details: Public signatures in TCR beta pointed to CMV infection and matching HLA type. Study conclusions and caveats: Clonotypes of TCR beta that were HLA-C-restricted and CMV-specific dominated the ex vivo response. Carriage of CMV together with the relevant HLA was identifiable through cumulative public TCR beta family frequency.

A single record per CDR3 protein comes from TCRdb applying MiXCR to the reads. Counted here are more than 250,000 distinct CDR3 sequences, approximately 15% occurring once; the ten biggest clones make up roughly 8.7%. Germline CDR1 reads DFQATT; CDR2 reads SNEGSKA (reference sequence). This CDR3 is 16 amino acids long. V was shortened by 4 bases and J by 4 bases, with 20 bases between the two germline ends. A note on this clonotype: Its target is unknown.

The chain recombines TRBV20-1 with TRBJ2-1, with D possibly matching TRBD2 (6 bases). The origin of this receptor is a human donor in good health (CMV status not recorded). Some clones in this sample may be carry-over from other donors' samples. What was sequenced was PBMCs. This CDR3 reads CSAIPRRGRPYNEQFF. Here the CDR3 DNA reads TGCAGTGCTATCCCGAGGCGGGGCCGACCATACAATGAGCAGTTCTTC.